This note documents a single TCR beta chain sequence. The source of the sample is a study of blood T cell repertoires in COVID-19. Study in general: COVID-19 samples collected from the United States, Italy and Spain covered acute and convalescent phases. T cells, B-cell-depleted T cells, or PBMCs provided the cDNA or gDNA that served as material.

Trimming took 8 bases from V and 9 from J, leaving 17 bases between them. The CDR3 runs to 13 residues. The germline V gene encodes CDR1 MNHEY and CDR2 SVGAGI. As handled by the study authors: From reference gene primer amplification, estimates of nucleated cell counts were derived. The protocol was immunoSEQ multiplex PCR, while the TCRdb copy is restricted to in-frame clones and leaves out a portion. Clone size and V and J calls were adopted from that table, with D and trimming inferred from the DNA. The sample lists approximately 90,000 clones; approximately 80% were seen once. The TCR comes from a woman of 80 years or more with acute or convalescent COVID-19. This chain links TRBV6-5 with TRBJ2-1; a possible D gene is TRBD2 (7 bases). Sequencing used peripheral blood. The CDR3 DNA follows: TGTGCCAGCCGACTAGGGGGGGTGGGTGAGCAGTTCTTC. Translated: CASRLGGVGEQFF.